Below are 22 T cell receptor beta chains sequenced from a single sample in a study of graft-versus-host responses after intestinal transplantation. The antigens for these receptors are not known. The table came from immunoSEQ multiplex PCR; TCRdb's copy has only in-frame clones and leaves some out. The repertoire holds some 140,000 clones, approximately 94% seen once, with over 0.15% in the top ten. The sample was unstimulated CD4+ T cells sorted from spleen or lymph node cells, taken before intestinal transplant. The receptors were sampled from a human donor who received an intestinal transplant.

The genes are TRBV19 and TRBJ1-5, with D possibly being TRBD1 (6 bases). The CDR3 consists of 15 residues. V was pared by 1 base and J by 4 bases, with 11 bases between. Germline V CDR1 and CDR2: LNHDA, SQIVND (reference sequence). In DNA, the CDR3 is TGTGCCAGTAGTATAGTGGGGGCAAGGAATCAGCCCCAGCATTTT. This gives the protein CASSIVGARNQPQHF.

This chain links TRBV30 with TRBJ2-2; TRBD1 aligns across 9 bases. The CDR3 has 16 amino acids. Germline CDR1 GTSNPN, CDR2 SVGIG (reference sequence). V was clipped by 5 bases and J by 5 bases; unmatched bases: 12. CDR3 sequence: CAWGFPGQGVTGELFF. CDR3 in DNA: TGTGCCTGGGGATTTCCGGGACAGGGCGTTACCGGGGAGCTGTTTTTT. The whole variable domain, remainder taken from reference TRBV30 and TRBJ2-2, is SQTIHQWPATLVQPVGSPLSLECTVEGTSNPNLYWYRQAAGRGLQLLFYSVGIGQISSEVPQNLSASRPQDRQFILSSKKLLLSDSGFYLCAWGFPGQGVTGELFFGEGSRLTVL.

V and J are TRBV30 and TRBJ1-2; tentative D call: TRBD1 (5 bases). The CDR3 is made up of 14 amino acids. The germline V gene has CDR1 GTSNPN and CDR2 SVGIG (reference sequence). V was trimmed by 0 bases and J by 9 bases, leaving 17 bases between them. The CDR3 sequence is CAWSVIVGQGSYTF. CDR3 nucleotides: TGTGCCTGGAGTGTAATTGTAGGGCAGGGAAGCTACACCTTC.

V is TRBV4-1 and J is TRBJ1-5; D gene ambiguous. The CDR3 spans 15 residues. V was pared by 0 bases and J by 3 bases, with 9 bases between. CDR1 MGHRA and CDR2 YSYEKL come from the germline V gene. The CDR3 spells CASSQEFTLNQPQHF. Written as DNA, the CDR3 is TGCGCCAGCAGCCAAGAGTTCACGCTCAATCAGCCCCAGCATTTT.

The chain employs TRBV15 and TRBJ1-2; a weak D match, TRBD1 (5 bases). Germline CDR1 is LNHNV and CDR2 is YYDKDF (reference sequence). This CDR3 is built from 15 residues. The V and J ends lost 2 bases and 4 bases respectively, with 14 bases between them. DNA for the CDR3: TGTGCCACCAGCAGACCGAGACAGAGCCTCTATGGCTACACCTTC. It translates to CATSRPRQSLYGYTF.

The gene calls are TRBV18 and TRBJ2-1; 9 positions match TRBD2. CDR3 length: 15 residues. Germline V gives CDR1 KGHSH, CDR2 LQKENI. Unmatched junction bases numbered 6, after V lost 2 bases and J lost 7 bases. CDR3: CASSPGGGGSNEQFF. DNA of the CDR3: TGTGCCAGCTCACCAGGCGGGGGGGGCTCAAATGAGCAGTTCTTC.

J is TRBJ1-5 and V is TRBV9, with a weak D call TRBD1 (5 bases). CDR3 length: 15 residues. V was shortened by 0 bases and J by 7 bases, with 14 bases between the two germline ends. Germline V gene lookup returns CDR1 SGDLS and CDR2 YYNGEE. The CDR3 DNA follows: TGTGCCAGCAGCGTAGGAGCGGGGAGGGACCAGCCCCAGCATTTT. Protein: CASSVGAGRDQPQHF.

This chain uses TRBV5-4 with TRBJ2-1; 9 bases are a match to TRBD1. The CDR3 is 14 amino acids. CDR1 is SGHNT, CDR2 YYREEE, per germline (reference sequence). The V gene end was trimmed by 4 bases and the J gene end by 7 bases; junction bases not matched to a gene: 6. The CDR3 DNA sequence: TGTGCCAGCAGCGGGGGACAGGGCGGTAATGAGCAGTTCTTC. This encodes CASSGGQGGNEQFF.

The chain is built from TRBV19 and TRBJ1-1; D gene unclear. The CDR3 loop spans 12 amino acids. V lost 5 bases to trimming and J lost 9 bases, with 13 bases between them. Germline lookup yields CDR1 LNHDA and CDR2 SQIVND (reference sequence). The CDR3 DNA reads TGTGCCAGTAGTCGGGGAGGGTCCAAAGCTTTCTTT. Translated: CASSRGGSKAFF. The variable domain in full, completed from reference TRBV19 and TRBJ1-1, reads DGGITQSPKYLFRKEGQNVTLSCEQNLNHDAMYWYRQDPGQGLRLIYYSQIVNDFQKGDIAEGYSVSREKKESFPLTVTSAQKNPTAFYLCASSRGGSKAFFGQGTRLTVV.

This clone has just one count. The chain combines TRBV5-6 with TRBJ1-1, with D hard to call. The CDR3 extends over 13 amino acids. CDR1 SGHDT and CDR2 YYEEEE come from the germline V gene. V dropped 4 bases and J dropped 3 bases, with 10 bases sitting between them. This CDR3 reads CASSRPRYTEAFF. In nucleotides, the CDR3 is TGTGCCAGCAGCCGCCCCCGATACACTGAAGCTTTCTTT.

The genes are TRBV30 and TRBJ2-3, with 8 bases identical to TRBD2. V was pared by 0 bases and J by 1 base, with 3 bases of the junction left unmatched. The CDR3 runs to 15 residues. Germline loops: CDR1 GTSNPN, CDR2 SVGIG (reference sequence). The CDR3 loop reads CAWSVGSGGTDTQYF. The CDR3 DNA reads TGTGCCTGGAGTGTAGGTAGCGGGGGCACAGATACGCAGTATTTT. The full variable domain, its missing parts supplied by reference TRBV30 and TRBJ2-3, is SQTIHQWPATLVQPVGSPLSLECTVEGTSNPNLYWYRQAAGRGLQLLFYSVGIGQISSEVPQNLSASRPQDRQFILSSKKLLLSDSGFYLCAWSVGSGGTDTQYFGPGTRLTVL.

The CDR3: CASSQELGAEAFF. The CDR3 bases are TGCGCCAGCAGCCAAGAATTGGGCGCTGAAGCTTTCTTT. The chain joins TRBV4-1 to TRBJ1-1; D gene uncertain. Trimming stripped 0 bases from V and 6 bases from J, with 8 bases between. The CDR3 has 13 amino acids. Germline CDR1 reads MGHRA; CDR2 reads YSYEKL.

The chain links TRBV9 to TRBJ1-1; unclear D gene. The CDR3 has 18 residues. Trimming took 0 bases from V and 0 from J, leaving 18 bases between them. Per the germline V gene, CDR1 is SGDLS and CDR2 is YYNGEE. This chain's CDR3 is CASSVEAGNLGMNTEAFF. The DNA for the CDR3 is TGTGCCAGCAGCGTAGAAGCGGGGAACTTAGGGATGAACACTGAAGCTTTCTTT. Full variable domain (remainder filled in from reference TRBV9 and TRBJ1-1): DSGVTQTPKHLITATGQRVTLRCSPRSGDLSVYWYQQSLDQGLQFLIQYYNGEERAKGNILERFSAQQFPDLHSELNLSSLELGDSALYFCASSVEAGNLGMNTEAFFGQGTRLTVV.

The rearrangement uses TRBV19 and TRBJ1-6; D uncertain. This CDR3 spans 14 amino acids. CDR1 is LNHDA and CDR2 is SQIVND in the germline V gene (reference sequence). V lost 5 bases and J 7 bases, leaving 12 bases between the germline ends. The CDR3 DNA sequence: TGTGCCAGTAGTGCGGAGCTCCGAAATTCACCCCTCCACTTT. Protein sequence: CASSAELRNSPLHF. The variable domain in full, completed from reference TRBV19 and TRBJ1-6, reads DGGITQSPKYLFRKEGQNVTLSCEQNLNHDAMYWYRQDPGQGLRLIYYSQIVNDFQKGDIAEGYSVSREKKESFPLTVTSAQKNPTAFYLCASSAELRNSPLHFGNGTRLTVT.

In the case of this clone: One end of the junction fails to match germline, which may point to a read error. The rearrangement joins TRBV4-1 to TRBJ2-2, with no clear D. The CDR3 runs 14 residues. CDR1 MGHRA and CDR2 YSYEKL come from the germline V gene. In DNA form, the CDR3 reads TGCGCCCGCAGCCCGGCATACGAAACCGGGGAGCTGTTTTTT. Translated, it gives CARSPAYETGELFF.

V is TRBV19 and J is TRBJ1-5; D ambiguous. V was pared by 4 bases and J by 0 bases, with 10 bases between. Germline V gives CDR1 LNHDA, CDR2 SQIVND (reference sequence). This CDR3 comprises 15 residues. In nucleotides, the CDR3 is TGTGCCAGTAGTAGGCCGACCGTTAGCAATCAGCCCCAGCATTTT. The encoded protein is CASSRPTVSNQPQHF. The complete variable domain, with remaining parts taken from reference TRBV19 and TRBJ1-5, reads DGGITQSPKYLFRKEGQNVTLSCEQNLNHDAMYWYRQDPGQGLRLIYYSQIVNDFQKGDIAEGYSVSREKKESFPLTVTSAQKNPTAFYLCASSRPTVSNQPQHFGDGTRLSIL.

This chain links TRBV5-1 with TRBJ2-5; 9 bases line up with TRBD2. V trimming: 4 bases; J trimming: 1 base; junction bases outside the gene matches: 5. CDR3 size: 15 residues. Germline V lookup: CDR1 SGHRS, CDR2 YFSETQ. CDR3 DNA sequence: TGCGCCAGCAGCCCGGTAGCGGGGGCCCAAGAGACCCAGTACTTC. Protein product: CASSPVAGAQETQYF.

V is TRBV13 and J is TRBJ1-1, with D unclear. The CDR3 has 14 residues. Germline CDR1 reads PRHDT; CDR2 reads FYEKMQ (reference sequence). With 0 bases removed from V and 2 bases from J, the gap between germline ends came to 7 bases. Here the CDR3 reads CASSLGRPNTEAFF. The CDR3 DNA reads TGTGCCAGCAGCTTAGGCCGGCCTAACACTGAAGCTTTCTTT.

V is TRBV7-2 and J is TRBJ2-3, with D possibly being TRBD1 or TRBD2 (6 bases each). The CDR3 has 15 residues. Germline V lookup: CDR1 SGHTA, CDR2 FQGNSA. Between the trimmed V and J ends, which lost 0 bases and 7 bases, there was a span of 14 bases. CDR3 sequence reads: CASSLALGRGHTQYF. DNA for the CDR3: TGTGCCAGCAGCTTAGCGCTCGGTCGGGGGCATACGCAGTATTTT.

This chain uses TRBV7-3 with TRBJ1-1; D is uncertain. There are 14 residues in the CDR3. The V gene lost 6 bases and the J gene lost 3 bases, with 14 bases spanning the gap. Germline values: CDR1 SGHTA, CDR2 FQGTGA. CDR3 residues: CASSPLSPDTEAFF. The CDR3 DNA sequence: TGTGCCAGCAGTCCTCTTAGCCCCGACACTGAAGCTTTCTTT.

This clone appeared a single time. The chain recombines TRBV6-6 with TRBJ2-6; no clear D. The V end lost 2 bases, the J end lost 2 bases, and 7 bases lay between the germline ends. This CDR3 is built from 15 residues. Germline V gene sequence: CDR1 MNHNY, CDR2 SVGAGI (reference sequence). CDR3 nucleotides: TGTGCCAGCAGTTACCGCGCCCCTGGGGCCAACGTCCTGACTTTC. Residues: CASSYRAPGANVLTF.

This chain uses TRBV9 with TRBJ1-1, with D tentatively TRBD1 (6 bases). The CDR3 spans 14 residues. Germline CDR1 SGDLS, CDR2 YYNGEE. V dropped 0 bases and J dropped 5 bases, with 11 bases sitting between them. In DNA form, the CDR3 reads TGTGCCAGCAGCGTAGGAGGAGGGGGGACTGAAGCTTTCTTT. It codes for CASSVGGGGTEAFF.